The 3 T cell receptor beta chains below were found in one sample sequenced in a study of OX40 agonist ivuxolimab in advanced cancers. The data were produced by immunoSEQ multiplex PCR, yet TCRdb's version contains in-frame clones alone and is incomplete. The repertoire includes fewer than 90,000 clones, 92% of them detected once, and roughly 2.8% sits in the top ten. Sequenced here: CD4+ or CD8+ T cells sorted from blood, sampled in a trial of the OX40 agonist ivuxolimab. These receptors were taken from an adult with an advanced solid tumor such as melanoma, head and neck, liver or kidney cancer.

The chain is built from TRBV5-6 and TRBJ2-6; no reliable D call. Germline lookup yields CDR1 SGHDT and CDR2 YYEEEE. The CDR3 runs to 16 residues. V was trimmed by 2 bases and J by 0 bases, leaving 9 bases between them. The CDR3 spells CASSLDGNSGANVLTF. CDR3 coding DNA: TGTGCCAGCAGCTTAGACGGTAACTCTGGGGCCAACGTCCTGACTTTC.

The chain links TRBV19 to TRBJ2-7; 8 nucleotides align to TRBD2. The CDR3 extends over 15 amino acids. With 7 bases clipped from V and 1 base from J, the junction kept 9 bases outside the gene matches. CDR1 LNHDA and CDR2 SQIVND come from the germline V gene (reference sequence). DNA for the CDR3: TGTGCCAGTACCCCAGCGGGAGTGGGTTCCTACGAGCAGTACTTC. Translated, it gives CASTPAGVGSYEQYF.

The rearrangement links TRBV2 to TRBJ2-7; 7 positions match TRBD1. CDR1 and CDR2 (germline): SNHLY, FYNNEI. The CDR3 contains 13 residues. V lost 6 bases to trimming and J lost 2 bases; unmatched junction nucleotides: 4. In DNA form, the CDR3 reads TGTGCCAGCAGCCCGGGACAGACCTACGAGCAGTACTTC. Protein sequence: CASSPGQTYEQYF.